Listed below are T cell receptor beta chains from one sample, sequenced in a study of T cells in Graves' hyperthyroidism and ophthalmopathy. TCRdb re-called the multiplex PCR reads through MiXCR, storing one row per CDR3 protein. The sample carries 500,000 to 700,000 distinct CDR3 sequences, 15% to 20% recorded once. Sequencing used blood. All receptors derive from a young woman with Graves' hyperthyroidism. Both conserved end residues are part of each CDR3. A D gene is named only where the DNA matches it firmly. For some rows the clone size is stated as once, few or many, or as a class when expanded; others skip it.

d_call: NA; clone_size: NA; v_call: TRBV6-2/TRBV6-3; j_call: TRBJ1-1; cdr3_nt: TGTGCCAGCAGCGAACAGCGGGGACGTCGGAACACTGAAGCTTTCTTT; cdr3_aa: CASSEQRGRRNTEAFF
d_call: NA; clone_size: many; v_call: TRBV6-4; j_call: TRBJ1-1; cdr3_nt: TGTGCCAGCAGTGACCAGGAGAACACTGAAGCTTTCTTT; cdr3_aa: CASSDQENTEAFF
d_call: NA; clone_size: many; v_call: TRBV11-1; j_call: TRBJ1-5; cdr3_nt: TGTGCCAGCAGCCGGGACTTAAATCAGCCCCAGCATTTT; cdr3_aa: CASSRDLNQPQHF
d_call: TRBD2; clone_size: few; v_call: TRBV6-1; j_call: TRBJ2-7; cdr3_nt: TGTGCCAGCAGTTTGTCTAGCGGGAGCAACGAGCAGTACTTC; cdr3_aa: CASSLSSGSNEQYF
d_call: TRBD2; clone_size: few; v_call: TRBV6-5; j_call: TRBJ2-3; cdr3_nt: TGTGCCAGCAGTTACACGGGGGGGGGTAGCACAGATACGCAGTATTTT; cdr3_aa: CASSYTGGGSTDTQYF
d_call: TRBD2; clone_size: many; v_call: TRBV7-2; j_call: TRBJ2-7; cdr3_nt: TGTGCCAGCAGCTTAGTAGGTGCGGGGGACTCCTACGAGCAGTACTTC; cdr3_aa: CASSLVGAGDSYEQYF
d_call: TRBD1; clone_size: NA; v_call: TRBV15; j_call: TRBJ2-4; cdr3_nt: TGTGCCACTAAACAGGGGGGAAAAAACATTCAGTACTTC; cdr3_aa: CATKQGGKNIQYF
d_call: TRBD1; clone_size: many; v_call: TRBV30; j_call: TRBJ1-6; cdr3_nt: TGTGCCTGGAGTAAGGGGGCGGCTTATAATTCACCCCTCCACTTT; cdr3_aa: CAWSKGAAYNSPLHF
d_call: NA; clone_size: NA; v_call: TRBV11-2; j_call: TRBJ2-7; cdr3_nt: TGTGCCAGCAGCCGCAGTGGGGCAGGGGTTTACCACGAGCAGTACTTC; cdr3_aa: CASSRSGAGVYHEQYF
d_call: TRBD2; clone_size: NA; v_call: TRBV6-5; j_call: TRBJ2-1; cdr3_nt: TGTGCCAGCAGTTACAGGGGACTAGCGCCTAATGAGCAGTTCTTC; cdr3_aa: CASSYRGLAPNEQFF
d_call: TRBD2; clone_size: NA; v_call: TRBV3-1; j_call: TRBJ2-1; cdr3_nt: TGTGCCAGCAGCCAAGAGAGGCTAGCGGGAGCCAATGGTGAGCAGTTCTTC; cdr3_aa: CASSQERLAGANGEQFF
d_call: NA; clone_size: NA; v_call: TRBV9; j_call: TRBJ1-5; cdr3_nt: TGTGCCAGCAGCAAAACGGGGGGGGATCAGCCCCAGCATTTT; cdr3_aa: CASSKTGGDQPQHF
d_call: NA; clone_size: NA; v_call: TRBV20-1; j_call: TRBJ2-2; cdr3_nt: TGCAGTGCTAGAGATGGCGGTCCAGGGAACACCGGGGAGCTGTTTTTT; cdr3_aa: CSARDGGPGNTGELFF
d_call: NA; clone_size: many; v_call: TRBV27; j_call: TRBJ2-1; cdr3_nt: TGTGCCAGCAGCATGAGGAATGAGCAGTTCTTC; cdr3_aa: CASSMRNEQFF
d_call: NA; clone_size: NA; v_call: TRBV9; j_call: TRBJ2-5; cdr3_nt: TGTGCCAGCAGCGTAGAGGGCGGGGCCACCCAAGAGACCCAGTACTTC; cdr3_aa: CASSVEGGATQETQYF
d_call: NA; clone_size: many; v_call: TRBV27; j_call: TRBJ2-3; cdr3_nt: TGTGCCAGCAGTTTATACCAAAGACCAGGCACAGATACGCAGTATTTT; cdr3_aa: CASSLYQRPGTDTQYF
d_call: NA; clone_size: NA; v_call: TRBV5-4; j_call: TRBJ2-5; cdr3_nt: TGTGCCAGCAGCCGGCCCGACAGTCAAGAGACCCAGTACTTC; cdr3_aa: CASSRPDSQETQYF
d_call: NA; clone_size: few; v_call: TRBV6-5; j_call: TRBJ1-6; cdr3_nt: TGTGCCAGCAGTTACACCCCCCCGGTCGGGCTTAATAATTCACCCCTCCACTTT; cdr3_aa: CASSYTPPVGLNNSPLHF
d_call: NA; clone_size: once; v_call: TRBV7-9; j_call: TRBJ1-2; cdr3_nt: TGTGCCAGCAGCGCCCCAGGGGCCGAGAACCATGGCTACACCTTC; cdr3_aa: CASSAPGAENHGYTF
d_call: NA; clone_size: many; v_call: TRBV5-1; j_call: TRBJ2-1; cdr3_nt: TGCGCCAGCAGCCCGGCAGACAGTCCACCCAATGAGCAGTTCTTC; cdr3_aa: CASSPADSPPNEQFF
d_call: TRBD1; clone_size: few; v_call: TRBV6-5; j_call: TRBJ2-1; cdr3_nt: TGTGCCAGCAGTTACACGGGGACAGGGTACAATGAGCAGTTCTTC; cdr3_aa: CASSYTGTGYNEQFF
d_call: NA; clone_size: many; v_call: TRBV10-3; j_call: TRBJ2-1; cdr3_nt: TGTGCCATCAGTGACCCAGGGCGCGACTCCTACAATGAGCAGTTCTTC; cdr3_aa: CAISDPGRDSYNEQFF
d_call: TRBD2; clone_size: many; v_call: TRBV10-3; j_call: TRBJ2-7; cdr3_nt: TGTGCCATCAGTGAGACCCAACTAGCGGGGTACGAGCAGTACTTC; cdr3_aa: CAISETQLAGYEQYF
d_call: NA; clone_size: once; v_call: TRBV13; j_call: TRBJ2-3; cdr3_nt: TGTGCCAGCAGCGGACCGGGACTTCGGGATACGCAGTATTTT; cdr3_aa: CASSGPGLRDTQYF
d_call: NA; clone_size: many; v_call: TRBV20-1; j_call: TRBJ2-5; cdr3_nt: TGCAGTGCTATAGGGGGGATAGCGGCGCAAGAGACCCAGTACTTC; cdr3_aa: CSAIGGIAAQETQYF
d_call: NA; clone_size: many; v_call: TRBV6-1; j_call: TRBJ2-7; cdr3_nt: TGTGCCAGCAGTGACAGGGTAGGATTAGGCGAGCAGTACTTC; cdr3_aa: CASSDRVGLGEQYF
d_call: NA; clone_size: once; v_call: TRBV28; j_call: TRBJ2-5; cdr3_nt: TGTGCCAGCAGTTTGCGGTTTGGGGGGGCCAGCCAAGAGACCCAGTACTTC; cdr3_aa: CASSLRFGGASQETQYF
d_call: TRBD2; clone_size: few; v_call: TRBV30; j_call: TRBJ2-1; cdr3_nt: TGTGCCTGGAGTGAGGGACTAGCGGGAGGTACCAATGAGCAGTTCTTC; cdr3_aa: CAWSEGLAGGTNEQFF
d_call: NA; clone_size: NA; v_call: TRBV19; j_call: TRBJ1-1; cdr3_nt: TGTGCCAGTACCCCCTGGAGCCAATTGAACACTGAAGCTTTCTTT; cdr3_aa: CASTPWSQLNTEAFF
d_call: NA; clone_size: few; v_call: TRBV28; j_call: TRBJ2-7; cdr3_nt: TGTGCCAGCAGTTTATCTGGTTCCTCCGGAGAGCAGTACTTC; cdr3_aa: CASSLSGSSGEQYF
d_call: NA; clone_size: NA; v_call: TRBV3-1; j_call: TRBJ2-4; cdr3_nt: TGTGCCAGCAGCCAGAAGGTAGGAGGTCTAGCCAAAAACATTCAGTACTTC; cdr3_aa: CASSQKVGGLAKNIQYF
d_call: TRBD2; clone_size: NA; v_call: TRBV7-9; j_call: TRBJ2-3; cdr3_nt: TGTGCCAGCAGCCCTAGCGGTGGGCTCATCACAGATACGCAGTATTTT; cdr3_aa: CASSPSGGLITDTQYF
d_call: TRBD1; clone_size: NA; v_call: TRBV2; j_call: TRBJ1-2; cdr3_nt: TGTGCCAGCAGTGTAACAGGGGATGGCTACACCTTC; cdr3_aa: CASSVTGDGYTF
d_call: NA; clone_size: NA; v_call: TRBV5-6; j_call: TRBJ1-2; cdr3_nt: TGTGCCAGCAGCCCGGTGGACCGAGACTATGGCTGCACCTTC; cdr3_aa: CASSPVDRDYGCTF
d_call: TRBD2; clone_size: NA; v_call: TRBV27; j_call: TRBJ2-1; cdr3_nt: TGTGCCAGCAGTTTATCCTCTAGCGGTTACAATGAGCAGTTCTTC; cdr3_aa: CASSLSSSGYNEQFF
d_call: TRBD2; clone_size: many; v_call: TRBV20-1; j_call: TRBJ2-7; cdr3_nt: TGCAGTGCTAGCCCCATGGGGGGGGCCTACGAGCAGTACTTC; cdr3_aa: CSASPMGGAYEQYF